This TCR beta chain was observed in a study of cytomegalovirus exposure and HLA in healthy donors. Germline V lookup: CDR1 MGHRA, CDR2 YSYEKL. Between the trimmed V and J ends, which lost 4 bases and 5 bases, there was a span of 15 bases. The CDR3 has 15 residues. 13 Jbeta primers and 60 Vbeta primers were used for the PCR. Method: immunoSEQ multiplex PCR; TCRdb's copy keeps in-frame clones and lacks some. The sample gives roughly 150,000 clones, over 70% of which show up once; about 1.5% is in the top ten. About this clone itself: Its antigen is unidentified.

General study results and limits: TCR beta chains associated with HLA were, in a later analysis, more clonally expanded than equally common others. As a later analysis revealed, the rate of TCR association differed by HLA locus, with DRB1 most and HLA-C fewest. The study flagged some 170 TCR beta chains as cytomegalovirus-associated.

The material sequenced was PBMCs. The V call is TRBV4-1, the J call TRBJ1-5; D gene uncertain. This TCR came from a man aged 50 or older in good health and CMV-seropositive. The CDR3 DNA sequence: TGCGCCAGCAGCCCCCGGGTGGCGCCGGATCAGCCCCAGCATTTT. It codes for CASSPRVAPDQPQHF.